The 25 T cell receptor beta chains below come from one sample, sequenced in a study of T-cell reconstitution after alpha-beta-depleted transplantation in children. Unique molecular identifiers tagged the TCRbeta library. One entry per CDR3 protein, called by TCRdb with MiXCR from the PCR reads. Of about 440,000 distinct CDR3 sequences listed, 43% are singletons. This specimen was PBMCs, taken before TCRalphabeta/CD19-depleted stem cell transplant. The receptor source for this set is a girl aged 2-9 years with aplastic anemia, due to receive a stem cell transplant.

V usage is TRBV5-1 and J usage is TRBJ1-1; 10 positions match TRBD1. The CDR3 has 14 amino acids. The trim removed 4 bases at V and 7 bases at J, leaving 7 bases unmatched. Germline V CDR1 and CDR2: SGHRS, YFSETQ. In DNA form, the CDR3 reads TGCGCCAGCAGCGTACGACAGGGGGCGAGTGAAGCTTTCTTT. It encodes CASSVRQGASEAFF.

Ten or more counts support this clonotype. The chain couples TRBV5-6 to TRBJ1-3; no firm D call. The V gene lost 2 bases and the J gene lost 2 bases, with 17 bases spanning the gap. The CDR3 extends over 17 amino acids. The germline V gene encodes CDR1 SGHDT and CDR2 YYEEEE. CDR3 protein: CASSFLSRPYAGNTIYF. CDR3 in DNA: TGTGCCAGCAGCTTCCTGTCGAGGCCCTACGCTGGAAACACCATATATTTT.

This clonotype was picked up many times. The chain links TRBV27 to TRBJ1-2, with D unresolved. There are 11 residues in the CDR3. Germline V gives CDR1 MNHEY, CDR2 SMNVEV (reference sequence). V was trimmed by 5 bases and J by 8 bases, leaving 9 bases between them. This chain's CDR3 is CASSEGNGYTF. CDR3 nucleotides: TGTGCCAGCAGTGAGGGTAACGGCTACACCTTC.

The chain has TRBV7-3 and TRBJ2-1; 15 bases line up with TRBD2. Losses at the gene ends were 0 bases for V and 6 bases for J; bases not matched to a gene: 9. The CDR3 consists of 19 residues. Germline V gene lookup returns CDR1 SGHTA and CDR2 FQGTGA. The CDR3 is CASSLTLIGGLAGGNEQFF. The CDR3, as DNA: TGTGCCAGCAGCTTAACGTTGATAGGGGGACTAGCGGGAGGCAATGAGCAGTTCTTC. Full variable domain (rest looked up from reference TRBV7-3 and TRBJ2-1): GAGVSQTPSNKVTEKGKYVELRCDPISGHTALYWYRQSLGQGPEFLIYFQGTGAADDSGLPNDRFFAVRPEGSVSTLKIQRTERGDSAVYLCASSLTLIGGLAGGNEQFFGPGTRLTVL.

This clonotype was found a few times. The gene calls are TRBV7-9 and TRBJ2-3; tentatively, D is TRBD1 (6 bases). V lost 5 bases and J 2 bases, leaving 14 bases between the germline ends. This CDR3 has 15 amino acids. Germline V gene lookup returns CDR1 SEHNR and CDR2 FQNEAQ (reference sequence). The CDR3 sequence: CASSPGAGVTDTQYF. The CDR3 DNA reads as TGTGCCAGCAGCCCCGGCGCAGGGGTCACAGATACGCAGTATTTT.

CDR3 DNA sequence: TGTGCCAGCAGTGAAGGGACCCAGTACTTC. It encodes CASSEGTQYF. The J gene is TRBJ2-5, the V gene TRBV2, with D unclear. This CDR3 contains 10 residues. Germline CDR1 and CDR2: SNHLY and FYNNEI. Trimming removed 1 base from V and 7 bases from J, with 1 base in between.

This clonotype has at least ten counts. J is TRBJ2-1 and V is TRBV5-1, with D uncertain. CDR1 SGHRS and CDR2 YFSETQ come from the germline V gene. V was shortened by 0 bases and J by 11 bases, with 6 bases between the two germline ends. There are 11 residues in the CDR3. The DNA for the CDR3 is TGCGCCAGCAGCTTGGGTCTCAAGCAGTTCTTC. Its protein product is CASSLGLKQFF.

This clonotype was counted only a few times. The chain links TRBV20-1 to TRBJ2-1, with TRBD1 identical over 8 bases. The CDR3 loop spans 14 amino acids. V lost 6 bases and J lost 10; bases outside the gene matches: 14. The germline V gene has CDR1 DFQATT and CDR2 SNEGSKA (reference sequence). The CDR3 sequence: CSALPRDRLTEQFF. As DNA, the CDR3 is TGCAGTGCCCTACCCCGGGACAGGCTAACGGAGCAGTTCTTC.

This clonotype was seen at least ten times. This rearrangement joins TRBV5-1 to TRBJ2-3; D might be TRBD2 (5 bases). V shed 2 bases and J shed 4 bases, with 11 bases lying between them. The CDR3 sequence is 14 residues long. From germline, CDR1 is SGHRS and CDR2 YFSETQ. CDR3 nucleotide sequence: TGCGCCAGCAGCTTCGGGGTTCCCCCAGATACGCAGTATTTT. It is translated as CASSFGVPPDTQYF. The whole variable domain, filled in from reference TRBV5-1 and TRBJ2-3, reads KAGVTQTPRYLIKTRGQQVTLSCSPISGHRSVSWYQQTPGQGLQFLFEYFSETQRNKGNFPGRFSGRQFSNSRSEMNVSTLELGDSALYLCASSFGVPPDTQYFGPGTRLTVL.

This clonotype was seen only a few times. The chain employs TRBV5-4 and TRBJ2-1; 7 nucleotides line up with TRBD2. Germline V gives CDR1 SGHNT, CDR2 YYREEE (reference sequence). The CDR3 spans 16 residues. The junction had 14 bases not matched to a gene; V was cut back by 3 bases and J by 8 bases. The CDR3 nucleotides are TGTGCCAGCAGCTCTTATAGCGGACTAGGGAGCGATGAGCAGTTCTTC. This sequence encodes CASSSYSGLGSDEQFF.

This rearrangement joins TRBV20-1 to TRBJ2-3; TRBD1 agrees at 8 bases. Trimming removed 4 bases from V and 2 bases from J; junction bases left unmatched: 5. CDR3 length: 14 residues. Germline CDR1 DFQATT, CDR2 SNEGSKA (reference sequence). The CDR3 nucleotides are TGCAGTGCTACCACAGGGGGGTTCACAGATACGCAGTATTTT. Amino acid sequence: CSATTGGFTDTQYF.

This sequence joins TRBV30 and TRBJ2-3; D might be TRBD1 or TRBD2, each matching 6 bases. Looked up from germline, CDR1 is GTSNPN and CDR2 is SVGIG (reference sequence). This CDR3 is 14 amino acids long. V was shortened by 2 bases and J by 6 bases, with 15 bases between the two germline ends. The CDR3 is CAWSPRRGADTQYF. The DNA of the CDR3 is TGTGCCTGGAGTCCCCGGAGGGGGGCCGATACGCAGTATTTT.

This sequence joins TRBV7-2 and TRBJ2-7, with 9 bases identical to TRBD2. Germline values: CDR1 SGHTA, CDR2 FQGNSA. V lost 5 bases to trimming and J lost 0 bases; unmatched junction nucleotides: 5. The CDR3 is 15 amino acids. The CDR3 here is CASSLGTSRSYEQYF. The CDR3 DNA follows: TGTGCCAGCAGCCTCGGGACTAGCCGCTCCTACGAGCAGTACTTC.

V is TRBV5-6 and J is TRBJ1-2; D gene uncertain. The CDR3 totals 14 residues. Germline V gene lookup returns CDR1 SGHDT and CDR2 YYEEEE. V lost 3 bases and J lost 0, with 9 bases in between. The CDR3: CASSWRESNYGYTF. The CDR3 nucleotides read TGTGCCAGCAGCTGGCGAGAATCTAACTATGGCTACACCTTC.

This clonotype was recorded many times. This chain links TRBV3-1 with TRBJ1-2; 7 nucleotides match TRBD1. The V gene's germline CDR1 is LGHDT and CDR2 YNNKEL (reference sequence). The CDR3 covers 16 residues. Trimming removed 5 bases from V and 4 bases from J; junction bases left unmatched: 13. DNA for the CDR3: TGTGCCAGCAGCTATAGGGGGACAGTGCCTTTCTATGGCTACACCTTC. Translating it yields CASSYRGTVPFYGYTF.

The chain uses TRBV7-2 and TRBJ2-3; 11 bases line up with TRBD2. The germline CDR1 and CDR2 sequences are SGHTA and FQGNSA. The CDR3 has 13 residues. V was clipped by 4 bases and J by 7 bases; unmatched bases: 1. CDR3 amino acids: CASSSTSGNTQYF. In DNA form, the CDR3 reads TGTGCCAGCAGCTCGACTAGCGGGAATACGCAGTATTTT.

The chain couples TRBV6-5 to TRBJ2-5; a possible D gene is TRBD1 (6 bases). Trimming pared 2 bases from V and 5 bases from J, leaving 18 bases between. The CDR3 covers 16 residues. Germline V lookup: CDR1 MNHEY, CDR2 SVGAGI. As DNA, the CDR3 is TGTGCCAGCAGTTACCGTACCGGGACAACAGAGGAGACCCAGTACTTC. Protein: CASSYRTGTTEETQYF.

The CDR3 spells CASSLGQLANYGYTF. CDR3 nucleotide sequence: TGCGCCAGCAGCTTGGGACAGCTAGCTAACTATGGCTACACCTTC. The chain recombines TRBV5-1 with TRBJ1-2; perhaps TRBD1 as D (5 bases). CDR3 length: 15 residues. V lost 0 bases, J lost 0 bases, and 9 bases lay in between. Per the germline V gene, CDR1 is SGHRS and CDR2 is YFSETQ.

The gene calls are TRBV5-1 and TRBJ2-5; 13 positions agree with TRBD2. The J segment lost 5 bases and the V segment lost 3 bases, leaving 16 bases of the junction unmatched. CDR3 size: 19 residues. Germline V gene data show CDR1 as SGHRS and CDR2 as YFSETQ. CDR3 in amino acids: CASSSKGAGLAGEIETQYF. For the CDR3, the DNA is TGCGCCAGCAGCTCGAAGGGAGCAGGACTAGCGGGAGAGATTGAGACCCAGTACTTC.

The chain uses TRBV7-6 and TRBJ1-6; D is unclear. This CDR3 is 12 amino acids long. In germline, CDR1 is SGHVS, CDR2 FNYEAQ. V was pared by 4 bases and J by 14 bases, with 12 bases between. Here the CDR3 DNA reads TGTGCCAGCAGCTCCGGGTCCGCCACCCTCCACTTT. It specifies CASSSGSATLHF.

The chain recombines TRBV20-1 with TRBJ2-7, with D possibly being TRBD1 (5 bases). Per the germline V gene, CDR1 is DFQATT and CDR2 is SNEGSKA (reference sequence). Trimming cost V 4 bases and J 6 bases, with 13 bases left between them. The CDR3 covers 12 residues. The CDR3 sequence: CSANPRVGEQYF. The CDR3 nucleotides read TGCAGTGCTAACCCCAGGGTTGGCGAGCAGTACTTC.

The chain joins TRBV28 to TRBJ2-7; D unclear. V lost 4 bases to trimming and J lost 0 bases, with 10 bases between them. Germline V CDR1 and CDR2: MDHEN, SYDVKM. The CDR3 sequence is 14 residues long. CDR3 in DNA: TGTGCCAGCAGTTCATACGGAAGCTCCTACGAGCAGTACTTC. It encodes CASSSYGSSYEQYF.

The chain uses TRBV5-6 and TRBJ2-3; D could derive from TRBD1 or TRBD2 (6 bases each). CDR1 and CDR2 from the germline V gene are SGHDT and YYEEEE. The length of the CDR3 is 15 residues. Trimming pared 4 bases from V and 1 base from J, leaving 13 bases between. CDR3 bases: TGTGCCAGCAGCCTCCGGGGGCCTCGCACAGATACGCAGTATTTT. Residues: CASSLRGPRTDTQYF.

This clonotype was recorded many times. V and J are TRBV29-1 and TRBJ1-2, with 7 bases aligning to TRBD1. With V trimmed by 6 bases and J by 7 bases, 11 bases remained unmatched. Germline CDR1 and CDR2: SQVTM and ANQGSEA. This CDR3 is 13 amino acids long. Here the CDR3 reads CSVPDKGASGYTF. The CDR3 region has the DNA TGCAGCGTCCCCGATAAGGGGGCAAGTGGCTACACCTTC.

The chain combines TRBV20-1 with TRBJ2-3; D remains unclear. This CDR3 has 14 amino acids. CDR1 is DFQATT, CDR2 SNEGSKA, per germline (reference sequence). Deletions cut 2 bases from V and 0 bases from J, with 9 bases between. The CDR3 here is CSARRAHSTDTQYF. The CDR3 DNA is TGCAGTGCTAGAAGGGCGCATAGCACAGATACGCAGTATTTT.